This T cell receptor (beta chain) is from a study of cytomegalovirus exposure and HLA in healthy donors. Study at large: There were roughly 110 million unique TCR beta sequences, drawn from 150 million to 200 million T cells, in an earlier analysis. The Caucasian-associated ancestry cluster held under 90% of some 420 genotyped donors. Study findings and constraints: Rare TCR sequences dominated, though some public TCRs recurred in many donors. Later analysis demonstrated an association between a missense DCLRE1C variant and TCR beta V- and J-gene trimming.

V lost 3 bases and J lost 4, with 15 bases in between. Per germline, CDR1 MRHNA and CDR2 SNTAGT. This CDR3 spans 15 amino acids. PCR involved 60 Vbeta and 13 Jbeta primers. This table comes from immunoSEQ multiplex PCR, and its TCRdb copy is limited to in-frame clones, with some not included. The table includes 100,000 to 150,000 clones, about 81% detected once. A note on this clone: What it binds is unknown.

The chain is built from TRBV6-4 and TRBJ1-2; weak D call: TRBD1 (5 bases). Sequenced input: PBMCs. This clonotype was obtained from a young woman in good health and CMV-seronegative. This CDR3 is CASSEGPTRFYGYTF. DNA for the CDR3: TGTGCCAGCAGTGAGGGGCCGACCCGATTCTATGGCTACACCTTC.